This T cell receptor (beta chain) was captured in a study of cytomegalovirus exposure and HLA in healthy donors. About the research overall: Early released data comprised some 91 million unique TCRs from HLA-typed donors.

As to this clone: Its target is unknown.

General study points: Fewer N-insertions than the roughly 700-donor mean were reportedly shown by an Asian-associated ancestry cluster in a later analysis. CMV serostatus was the sole immune exposure data available. What was likely a sequencing artifact was a cluster of highly shared sequence variants.

The ends were cut back, 5 bases at V and 4 bases at J, with 20 bases in the middle. The germline V gene encodes CDR1 SEHNR and CDR2 FQNEAQ (reference sequence). This CDR3 contains 16 residues. The PCR ran on 60 Vbeta and 13 Jbeta primers. Produced via immunoSEQ multiplex PCR; TCRdb's table is partial and in-frame only. Of about 130,000 clones listed, roughly 84% are singletons. The J gene is TRBJ1-1, the V gene TRBV7-9; D not resolved. The sequenced sample consisted of PBMCs. The receptor was derived from a girl aged 2 to 10 in good health and CMV-seronegative. CDR3 coding DNA: TGTGCCAGCAGCCCCGGTGGGCGCAAGGTGACCACTGAAGCTTTCTTT. Amino acids: CASSPGGRKVTTEAFF.